This T cell receptor (beta chain) was profiled in a study of PD-L1 blockade in urothelial cancer. The time point: pretreatment peripheral blood. V shed 5 bases and J 8 bases; nucleotides not matched to a gene: 10. Per germline, CDR1 SGHDT and CDR2 YYEEEE. The CDR3 loop spans 15 amino acids. Here immunoSEQ multiplex PCR was the method, and the copy in TCRdb shows in-frame clones only, minus some. The sample includes tens of thousands of clones, 70% to 90% of them seen just once. The chain is built from TRBV5-6 and TRBJ1-5; 10 bases fit TRBD1. Sequencing was performed on PBMCs, taken around atezolizumab (anti-PD-L1) treatment. This clonotype was sampled from a man between 60 and 75 years old with urothelial cancer. CDR3 protein: CASSRDRGALEPQHF. The CDR3 DNA reads TGTGCCAGCAGTCGGGACAGGGGAGCGTTAGAGCCCCAGCATTTT.